The 26 T cell receptor beta chains below all came from one sample that was sequenced in a study of cytomegalovirus exposure and HLA in healthy donors. The protocol was immunoSEQ multiplex PCR, while the TCRdb copy is restricted to in-frame clones and leaves out a portion. The repertoire holds 50,000 to 80,000 clones, with 85% to 95% as singletons. What was sequenced was PBMCs. The source of these receptors is a woman younger than 35 in good health and CMV-seropositive.

The chain joins TRBV28 to TRBJ1-2; D remains unclear. V was pared by 3 bases and J by 5 bases, with 10 bases between. The V gene's germline CDR1 is MDHEN and CDR2 SYDVKM. The CDR3 spans 13 residues. The CDR3 spells CASSFPLLYGYTF. For the CDR3, the DNA is TGTGCCAGCAGTTTCCCCCTCCTATATGGCTACACCTTC.

Only one count was recorded for this clone. This chain connects TRBV28 to TRBJ2-7; 12 nucleotides align to TRBD1. The CDR3 loop spans 14 amino acids. V dropped 8 bases and J dropped 5; count of bases not matched to a gene: 7. Germline V gene lookup returns CDR1 MDHEN and CDR2 SYDVKM. The CDR3 coding sequence is TGTGCCAGCCAGGGACAGGGGGCTAGGGACGAGCAGTACTTC. The encoded protein is CASQGQGARDEQYF.

The rearrangement links TRBV9 to TRBJ2-3; TRBD1 agrees at 9 bases. V shed 4 bases, J shed 0 bases, and the junction held 3 bases outside the gene matches. The germline V gene has CDR1 SGDLS and CDR2 YYNGEE. This CDR3 is built from 15 residues. CDR3 sequence: CASSTGGASTDTQYF. For the CDR3, the DNA is TGTGCCAGCAGCACAGGGGGCGCAAGCACAGATACGCAGTATTTT.

The chain links TRBV7-9 to TRBJ1-1, with 9 bases that match TRBD1. The CDR3 runs to 16 residues. Unmatched junction bases numbered 8, after V lost 6 bases and J lost 0 bases. Per germline, CDR1 SEHNR and CDR2 FQNEAQ (reference sequence). The CDR3 sequence: CASRGRDRALNTEAFF. CDR3 coding DNA: TGTGCCAGCAGAGGTCGGGACAGGGCTTTGAACACTGAAGCTTTCTTT.

The rearrangement uses TRBV6-1 and TRBJ2-5, with D tentatively TRBD1 (6 bases). Germline values: CDR1 MNHNS, CDR2 SASEGT. CDR3 length equals 15 residues. V lost 2 bases, J lost 5 bases, and 15 bases lay in between. CDR3 sequence reads: CASSESQGWHETQYF. CDR3 bases: TGTGCCAGCAGTGAAAGCCAGGGGTGGCATGAGACCCAGTACTTC.

The rearrangement links TRBV9 to TRBJ2-5; 12 positions match TRBD2. The V and J ends lost 4 bases and 6 bases, in that order; junction bases with no gene match: 10. The CDR3 contains 16 residues. The germline gives CDR1 SGDLS, CDR2 YYNGEE. For the CDR3, the DNA is TGTGCCAGCAGCCCAACGGGAGGACTAGCGGGGAAGACCCAGTACTTC. Translated, it gives CASSPTGGLAGKTQYF.

J is TRBJ1-1 and V is TRBV9, with 7 bases lining up with TRBD1. The germline V gene has CDR1 SGDLS and CDR2 YYNGEE. Germline trimming cut 0 bases from V and 8 bases from J; bases unmatched to any gene: 4. The CDR3 spans 13 residues. The chain's CDR3 is CASSVETGREAFF. The DNA of the CDR3 is TGTGCCAGCAGCGTAGAGACAGGGAGAGAAGCTTTCTTT.

The chain employs TRBV5-1 and TRBJ2-3, with D possibly TRBD2 on 6 matching bases. CDR3 length: 15 amino acids. The V gene lost 5 bases and the J gene lost 4 bases, with 17 bases spanning the gap. Germline V gene sequence: CDR1 SGHRS, CDR2 YFSETQ. The CDR3 region has the DNA TGCGCCAGCAGACCGGGACTGCGAGTATCAGATACGCAGTATTTT. As protein: CASRPGLRVSDTQYF. Based on the CDR3 plus reference TRBV5-1 and TRBJ2-3, the full variable domain is KAGVTQTPRYLIKTRGQQVTLSCSPISGHRSVSWYQQTPGQGLQFLFEYFSETQRNKGNFPGRFSGRQFSNSRSEMNVSTLELGDSALYLCASRPGLRVSDTQYFGPGTRLTVL.

The chain carries TRBV7-9 and TRBJ2-3, with D hard to call. Deletions cut 5 bases from V and 2 bases from J, with 11 bases between. Germline assignment: CDR1 SEHNR and CDR2 FQNEAQ (reference sequence). The CDR3 consists of 14 residues. The CDR3 coding sequence is TGTGCCAGCAGCGCCGGGTCCTTCACAGATACGCAGTATTTT. Its translation is CASSAGSFTDTQYF.

V usage is TRBV7-9 and J usage is TRBJ2-1; tentative D call: TRBD2 (6 bases). Germline CDR1 is SEHNR and CDR2 is FQNEAQ (reference sequence). The V and J ends lost 3 bases and 6 bases respectively, with 18 bases between them. The CDR3 is made up of 16 amino acids. CDR3 sequence: CASSFGSPPRGNEQFF. Here the CDR3 DNA reads TGTGCCAGCAGCTTCGGGAGTCCACCACGAGGCAATGAGCAGTTCTTC.

The V and J genes are TRBV19 and TRBJ2-3, with no clear D. CDR3 length equals 14 residues. In germline, CDR1 is LNHDA, CDR2 SQIVND (reference sequence). Trimming pared 3 bases from V and 4 bases from J, leaving 11 bases between. The CDR3 DNA reads as TGTGCCAGTAGTATTGCACAGTCATCAGATACGCAGTATTTT. This translates into CASSIAQSSDTQYF. The whole variable domain, filled in from reference TRBV19 and TRBJ2-3, reads DGGITQSPKYLFRKEGQNVTLSCEQNLNHDAMYWYRQDPGQGLRLIYYSQIVNDFQKGDIAEGYSVSREKKESFPLTVTSAQKNPTAFYLCASSIAQSSDTQYFGPGTRLTVL.

The chain recombines TRBV11-2 with TRBJ2-1; D perhaps matches TRBD1 (5 bases). V was cut by 6 bases and J by 3 bases, with 15 bases left in between. This CDR3 has 15 residues. CDR1 and CDR2 from the germline V gene are SGHAT and FQNNGV. The CDR3 DNA is TGTGCCAGCAGGAATCTAGGGGTAGGCTACAATGAGCAGTTCTTC. Residues: CASRNLGVGYNEQFF.

This clone was detected only once. V usage is TRBV4-3 and J usage is TRBJ2-5, with D possibly matching TRBD2 (5 bases). V lost 3 bases and J lost 4, with 12 bases in between. The CDR3 has 14 residues. In germline, CDR1 is LGHNA, CDR2 YSLEER. The chain's CDR3 is CASSQETNRETQYF. In DNA, the CDR3 is TGCGCCAGCAGCCAGGAGACTAATCGAGAGACCCAGTACTTC.

V gene TRBV5-4 combines with J gene TRBJ1-2; 7 nucleotides agree with TRBD1. With V trimmed by 3 bases and J by 6 bases, 11 bases remained unmatched. The CDR3 covers 15 residues. Germline assignment: CDR1 SGHNT and CDR2 YYREEE (reference sequence). CDR3: CASSSQQGQVHGYTF. The CDR3 DNA follows: TGTGCCAGCAGCTCGCAACAGGGGCAGGTGCATGGCTACACCTTC.

The rearrangement uses TRBV27 and TRBJ1-1; TRBD1 might be the D (6 bases). Trimming stripped 5 bases from V and 8 bases from J, with 12 bases between. Germline V lookup: CDR1 MNHEY, CDR2 SMNVEV (reference sequence). The CDR3 sequence is 12 residues long. CDR3 sequence: CASSAGTPEAFF. The CDR3 DNA sequence: TGTGCCAGCAGTGCCGGGACACCAGAAGCTTTCTTT.

The chain recombines TRBV7-6 with TRBJ1-2; TRBD1 matches 8 bases. The ends lost 5 bases at V and 8 bases at J; junction bases unmatched: 7. Looked up from germline, CDR1 is SGHVS and CDR2 is FNYEAQ. This CDR3 region has 13 residues. The chain's CDR3 is CASSLAGQDGYTF. CDR3 DNA: TGTGCCAGCAGCCTCGCGGGACAGGACGGCTACACCTTC. Full variable domain (rest looked up from reference TRBV7-6 and TRBJ1-2): GAGVSQSPRYKVTKRGQDVALRCDPISGHVSLYWYRQALGQGPEFLTYFNYEAQQDKSGLPNDRFSAERPEGSISTLTIQRTEQRDSAMYRCASSLAGQDGYTFGSGTRLTVV.

The V and J genes are TRBV28 and TRBJ2-7, with 9 positions matching TRBD2. Trimming at V came to 9 bases and at J to 0 bases, leaving 6 bases not matched to a gene. Per germline, CDR1 MDHEN and CDR2 SYDVKM. The CDR3 sequence is 14 residues long. The CDR3 loop is CASKTSGISYEQYF. CDR3 nucleotide sequence: TGTGCCAGTAAGACTAGCGGAATCTCCTACGAGCAGTACTTC.

This clone was observed a single time. V gene TRBV2 combines with J gene TRBJ2-1; 11 nucleotides match TRBD2. This CDR3 has 20 residues. The germline V gene has CDR1 SNHLY and CDR2 FYNNEI. With V trimmed by 3 bases and J by 0 bases, 13 bases remained unmatched. In DNA form, the CDR3 reads TGTGCCAGCAGTGACAGTGGACTAGCGGGCGGCGCTTTCTCCTACAATGAGCAGTTCTTC. Translating gives CASSDSGLAGGAFSYNEQFF.

This chain joins TRBV19 and TRBJ1-5; 7 bases fit TRBD1. V lost 3 bases and J lost 3; bases outside the gene matches: 5. Germline V gene lookup returns CDR1 LNHDA and CDR2 SQIVND (reference sequence). This CDR3 has 15 residues. This chain's CDR3 is CASSIWQGVNQPQHF. The CDR3 DNA reads as TGTGCCAGTAGTATTTGGCAGGGGGTCAATCAGCCCCAGCATTTT.

The chain links TRBV4-1 to TRBJ2-3; perhaps TRBD1 as D (5 bases). Trimming took 2 bases from V and 1 from J, leaving 7 bases between them. CDR3 length: 14 residues. The germline CDR1 and CDR2 sequences are MGHRA and YSYEKL. The DNA of the CDR3 is TGCGCCAGCAGCCAACTGACAGGCACAGATACGCAGTATTTT. Its protein product is CASSQLTGTDTQYF.

V and J are TRBV11-2 and TRBJ2-5, with a tentative D call TRBD2 (6 bases). The CDR3 runs 15 residues. Looked up from germline, CDR1 is SGHAT and CDR2 is FQNNGV. Between the trimmed V and J ends, which lost 4 bases and 4 bases, there was a span of 16 bases. The CDR3 nucleotides read TGTGCCAGCAGCTCGTCGTGGGGGGTTGGAGAGACCCAGTACTTC. Translation: CASSSSWGVGETQYF.

The rearrangement uses TRBV6-1 and TRBJ2-7; 8 bases map to TRBD1. With V trimmed by 0 bases and J by 5 bases, 6 bases remained unmatched. CDR3 length equals 15 residues. Germline V lookup: CDR1 MNHNS, CDR2 SASEGT. The CDR3 spells CASSEASGGYHEQYF. The CDR3 nucleotides read TGTGCCAGCAGTGAAGCGTCAGGGGGCTATCACGAGCAGTACTTC.

V and J are TRBV2 and TRBJ1-5; maybe TRBD1 (5 bases). The CDR3 contains 13 residues. Per the germline V gene, CDR1 is SNHLY and CDR2 is FYNNEI. V was shortened by 6 bases and J by 4 bases, with 10 bases between the two germline ends. CDR3 coding DNA: TGTGCCAGCAGGCAGACAGTTAATCAGCCCCAGCATTTT. This codes for CASRQTVNQPQHF. Full variable domain (outside the CDR3, taken from reference TRBV2 and TRBJ1-5): EPEVTQTPSHQVTQMGQEVILRCVPISNHLYFYWYRQILGQKVEFLVSFYNNEISEKSEIFDDQFSVERPDGSNFTLKIRSTKLEDSAMYFCASRQTVNQPQHFGDGTRLSIL.

The V call is TRBV27, the J call TRBJ1-1; D call uncertain. The CDR3 is made up of 14 amino acids. Germline CDR1 MNHEY, CDR2 SMNVEV (reference sequence). Trimming cost V 1 base and J 6 bases, with 12 bases left between them. CDR3 DNA sequence: TGTGCCAGCAGTTTATACTACGGAACTTCTGAAGCTTTCTTT. Translation gives CASSLYYGTSEAFF.

J is TRBJ2-1 and V is TRBV29-1; 12 bases are shared with TRBD2. This CDR3 is built from 14 residues. The germline V gene encodes CDR1 SQVTM and CDR2 ANQGSEA. Trimming took 4 bases from V and 2 from J; bases not matched to a gene: 0. CDR3 nucleotides: TGCAGCGTTGGACTAGCGGGAGCCTACAATGAGCAGTTCTTC. As protein: CSVGLAGAYNEQFF.

This clone was picked up one time. J is TRBJ1-1 and V is TRBV12-5; D gene ambiguous. The CDR3 has 15 residues. Trimming removed 4 bases at V and 6 bases at J, with 18 bases between. Germline CDR1 LGHNT, CDR2 FRNRAP. The CDR3 bases are TGTGCTAGTGGTTCCGATCGGGTGTCAATATCTGAAGCTTTCTTT. Translated: CASGSDRVSISEAFF. The whole variable domain, filled in from reference TRBV12-5 and TRBJ1-1, reads DARVTQTPRHKVTEMGQEVTMRCQPILGHNTVFWYRQTMMQGLELLAYFRNRAPLDDSGMPKDRFSAEMPDATLATLKIQPSEPRDSAVYFCASGSDRVSISEAFFGQGTRLTVV.